These 26 T cell receptor beta chains share one sample of origin, sequenced in a study of PD-1 blockade in classical Hodgkin lymphoma. Generated by immunoSEQ multiplex PCR, the TCRdb table keeps only in-frame clones and is missing some. The table includes about 100,000 clones, about 89% detected once. Every patient had relapsed following autologous stem cell transplantation, and cohorts differed in brentuximab vedotin exposure. This material consisted of peripheral blood mononuclear cells (PBMCs), taken before the second cycle of nivolumab. The receptors were gathered from a human donor with classical Hodgkin lymphoma.

The V and J genes are TRBV2 and TRBJ1-2; D call uncertain. The CDR3 runs 15 residues. Between the trimmed V and J ends, which lost 6 bases and 5 bases, there was a span of 19 bases. Germline values: CDR1 SNHLY, CDR2 FYNNEI. The CDR3 coding sequence is TGTGCCAGCAGCGGCAGGTTCCGCGACCAATATGGCTACACCTTC. Amino acids: CASSGRFRDQYGYTF.

This clone has just one count. J is TRBJ2-3 and V is TRBV7-9; 7 bases are a match to TRBD2. J lost 1 base, V lost 2 bases, and 3 bases had no gene match. The V gene's germline CDR1 is SEHNR and CDR2 FQNEAQ (reference sequence). The CDR3 loop spans 15 amino acids. CDR3 sequence reads: CASSLRRGGTDTQYF. The CDR3 bases are TGTGCCAGCAGCTTACGACGGGGGGGCACAGATACGCAGTATTTT.

This clone came up once. The chain links TRBV12-5 to TRBJ2-7, with 7 bases identical to TRBD1. The V segment lost 3 bases and the J segment 0 bases; nucleotides outside the gene matches: 5. This CDR3 is built from 15 residues. Germline V gives CDR1 LGHNT, CDR2 FRNRAP. This chain's CDR3 is CASGLGQDASYEQYF. Written as DNA, the CDR3 is TGTGCTAGTGGTTTAGGACAGGACGCCTCCTACGAGCAGTACTTC.

The chain has TRBV19 and TRBJ2-1, with 9 nucleotides matching TRBD1. Germline CDR1 LNHDA, CDR2 SQIVND (reference sequence). The junction had 5 bases not matched to a gene; V was cut back by 7 bases and J by 1 base. The CDR3 consists of 15 residues. CDR3 protein: CASTTGTGSYNEQFF. CDR3 in DNA: TGTGCCAGTACCACAGGGACAGGGTCCTACAATGAGCAGTTCTTC.

The chain couples TRBV19 to TRBJ2-4, with D perhaps TRBD1 (6 bases). This CDR3 comprises 15 residues. From germline, CDR1 is LNHDA and CDR2 SQIVND (reference sequence). Trimming shortened V by 3 bases and J by 0 bases, and 9 bases separated the two germline ends. The CDR3 DNA sequence: TGTGCCAGTAGTATCCGACAGGTAGCCAAAAACATTCAGTACTTC. It specifies CASSIRQVAKNIQYF.

The genes are TRBV6-1 and TRBJ1-6; 8 bases match TRBD1. The germline gives CDR1 MNHNS, CDR2 SASEGT. The CDR3 runs 13 residues. Losses at the gene ends were 6 bases for V and 7 bases for J; bases not matched to a gene: 2. Here the CDR3 reads CASSGQGNSPLHF. DNA for the CDR3: TGTGCCAGCAGCGGACAGGGAAATTCACCCCTCCACTTT.

This chain joins TRBV2 and TRBJ1-4; D may be TRBD1 (5 bases). The germline CDR1 and CDR2 sequences are SNHLY and FYNNEI. Trimming pared 7 bases from V and 7 bases from J, leaving 13 bases between. The CDR3 is 13 amino acids. CDR3 residues: CASIRVGREKLFF. The CDR3 DNA sequence: TGTGCCAGCATCAGGGTAGGCCGTGAAAAACTGTTTTTT.

This chain links TRBV15 with TRBJ1-4; 9 positions match TRBD1. Trimming removed 3 bases from V and 4 bases from J; junction bases left unmatched: 3. Germline V CDR1 and CDR2: LNHNV, YYDKDF (reference sequence). This CDR3 spans 15 amino acids. CDR3 protein: CATSRGDRVNEKLFF. CDR3 sequence (DNA): TGTGCCACCAGCAGGGGGGACAGGGTTAATGAAAAACTGTTTTTT.

In this sample, this clone turned up a few times. The J gene is TRBJ1-1, the V gene TRBV19, with D unresolved. This CDR3 has 14 amino acids. Trimming stripped 3 bases from V and 4 bases from J, with 12 bases between. Germline CDR1 and CDR2: LNHDA and SQIVND (reference sequence). CDR3 sequence reads: CASSMGSGGTEAFF. The CDR3 nucleotides read TGTGCCAGTAGTATGGGCTCAGGCGGCACTGAAGCTTTCTTT.

This clone showed up just a few times. The chain has TRBV6-5 and TRBJ2-1; D is perhaps TRBD1 (6 bases). The CDR3 contains 15 residues. Germline V gene data show CDR1 as MNHEY and CDR2 as SVGAGI. V lost 2 bases and J lost 3, with 11 bases in between. CDR3 loop: CASSYEGVYYNEQFF. As DNA, the CDR3 is TGTGCCAGCAGTTACGAGGGGGTTTACTACAATGAGCAGTTCTTC.

The gene calls are TRBV5-4 and TRBJ1-4, with D maybe TRBD1 (5 bases). V was shortened by 0 bases and J by 4 bases, with 13 bases between the two germline ends. CDR1 and CDR2 (germline): SGHNT, YYREEE (reference sequence). The CDR3 runs to 16 residues. DNA for the CDR3: TGTGCCAGCAGCTTGGACGGGGCAGGGTTTAATGAAAAACTGTTTTTT. It codes for CASSLDGAGFNEKLFF. Drawing the rest from reference TRBV5-4 and TRBJ1-4, the complete variable domain is ETGVTQSPTHLIKTRGQQVTLRCSSQSGHNTVSWYQQALGQGPQFIFQYYREEENGRGNFPPRFSGLQFPNYSSELNVNALELDDSALYLCASSLDGAGFNEKLFFGSGTQLSVL.

The rearrangement links TRBV30 to TRBJ1-2, with 9 bases identical to TRBD1. The CDR3 is 14 residues long. The ends lost 2 bases at V and 5 bases at J; junction bases unmatched: 6. Germline V gene lookup returns CDR1 GTSNPN and CDR2 SVGIG (reference sequence). The CDR3 DNA is TGTGCCTGGAGTAAGGACAGGGGAAATTATGGCTACACCTTC. Residues: CAWSKDRGNYGYTF.

J is TRBJ1-3 and V is TRBV6-5; D possibly corresponds to TRBD1 (5 bases). Germline V gives CDR1 MNHEY, CDR2 SVGAGI. The V and J ends lost 6 bases and 9 bases respectively, with 9 bases between them. The CDR3 loop spans 11 amino acids. Here the CDR3 DNA reads TGTGCCAGCAGCTTCGGGGGCACCATATATTTT. This codes for CASSFGGTIYF.

Here the CDR3 reads CASSLDRDYDEQYF. CDR3 bases: TGTGCCAGCAGCTTGGACAGGGATTACGACGAGCAGTACTTC. The chain recombines TRBV5-5 with TRBJ2-7; a weak D match, TRBD1 (6 bases). Germline CDR1 SGHKS, CDR2 YYEKEE (reference sequence). The CDR3 sequence is 14 residues long. V lost 0 bases and J 5 bases, leaving 12 bases between the germline ends.

The V call is TRBV30, the J call TRBJ1-4; D is undetermined. Germline CDR1 and CDR2: GTSNPN and SVGIG (reference sequence). Deletions cut 0 bases from V and 0 bases from J, with 8 bases between. The CDR3 loop spans 15 amino acids. The CDR3 sequence: CAWSVQGTTNEKLFF. In DNA form, the CDR3 reads TGTGCCTGGAGTGTACAAGGTACAACTAATGAAAAACTGTTTTTT.

Written as DNA, the CDR3 is TGTGCCAGTAGTCCCTTAATCGGGGAAAACACTGAAGCTTTCTTT. Its protein product is CASSPLIGENTEAFF. This rearrangement joins TRBV19 to TRBJ1-1; D uncertain. V dropped 5 bases and J dropped 2 bases, with 15 bases sitting between them. There are 15 residues in the CDR3. In germline, CDR1 is LNHDA, CDR2 SQIVND (reference sequence).

This clone is a singleton in its sample. V gene TRBV4-2 combines with J gene TRBJ2-3; D is possibly TRBD2 (6 bases). V dropped 2 bases and J dropped 1 base, with 13 bases sitting between them. Germline CDR1 LGHNA, CDR2 YNFKEQ. There are 16 residues in the CDR3. The CDR3 nucleotides read TGTGCCAGCAGCCAATGGAGGGGCGAAGGCACAGATACGCAGTATTTT. This gives the protein CASSQWRGEGTDTQYF.

J is TRBJ2-1 and V is TRBV5-1; the match to TRBD2 covers 12 bases. Germline assignment: CDR1 SGHRS and CDR2 YFSETQ. The CDR3 contains 16 residues. V trimming: 3 bases; J trimming: 5 bases; junction bases outside the gene matches: 6. CDR3 residues: CASSSWTSGKNNEQFF. In DNA form, the CDR3 reads TGCGCCAGCAGCTCTTGGACTAGCGGGAAGAACAATGAGCAGTTCTTC.

The chain links TRBV7-8 to TRBJ2-3, with 12 positions matching TRBD2. Germline V gene lookup returns CDR1 SGHVS and CDR2 FQNEAQ. This CDR3 spans 16 amino acids. V lost 5 bases, J lost 3 bases, and 6 bases stayed unmatched. In DNA form, the CDR3 reads TGTGCCAGCAGCGGGCTAGCGGGGGGGCAAACAGATACGCAGTATTTT. Translation gives CASSGLAGGQTDTQYF.

This clone has just one count. The rearrangement uses TRBV5-1 and TRBJ2-3; the D gene could be TRBD1 or TRBD2 (6 bases each). Trimming shortened V by 3 bases and J by 0 bases, and 11 bases separated the two germline ends. This CDR3 is 15 amino acids long. CDR1 is SGHRS, CDR2 YFSETQ, per germline. CDR3: CASSSEGGSTDTQYF. The CDR3 DNA is TGCGCCAGCAGCTCCGAGGGGGGCAGCACAGATACGCAGTATTTT. The variable domain in full, completed from reference TRBV5-1 and TRBJ2-3, reads KAGVTQTPRYLIKTRGQQVTLSCSPISGHRSVSWYQQTPGQGLQFLFEYFSETQRNKGNFPGRFSGRQFSNSRSEMNVSTLELGDSALYLCASSSEGGSTDTQYFGPGTRLTVL.

This sequence joins TRBV5-6 and TRBJ1-6, with TRBD1 identical over 7 bases. V lost 0 bases to trimming and J lost 6 bases; unmatched junction nucleotides: 9. The CDR3 has 17 amino acids. Germline CDR1 is SGHDT and CDR2 is YYEEEE. Here the CDR3 reads CASSLDRGPSGNSPLHF. CDR3 DNA sequence: TGTGCCAGCAGCTTGGACAGGGGACCATCGGGTAATTCACCCCTCCACTTT. Using reference TRBV5-6 and TRBJ1-6 for the parts outside the CDR3, the full variable domain is DAGVTQSPTHLIKTRGQQVTLRCSPKSGHDTVSWYQQALGQGPQFIFQYYEEEERQRGNFPDRFSGHQFPNYSSELNVNALLLGDSALYLCASSLDRGPSGNSPLHFGNGTRLTVT.

Comments on this clone: At one end, the junction sequence differs from germline, possibly due to a read error. Within the sample, other DNA sequences also encode this same CDR3. J is TRBJ1-1 and V is TRBV6-5; D is uncertain. In germline, CDR1 is MNHEY, CDR2 SVGAGI. This CDR3 contains 15 residues. The CDR3 loop reads CASSSPTHGRTEAFF. The CDR3 DNA is TGCGCCAGCAGTTCCCCGACACACGGGAGGACTGAAGCTTTCTTT.

This clone was picked up one time. This chain uses TRBV5-6 with TRBJ1-4; maybe TRBD1 (6 bases). The CDR3 is 14 amino acids. The germline CDR1 and CDR2 sequences are SGHDT and YYEEEE. Trimming removed 2 bases from V and 10 bases from J, with 15 bases in between. CDR3 DNA sequence: TGTGCCAGCAGCTTCGGGACAACGGTTGGAAAACTGTTTTTT. It encodes CASSFGTTVGKLFF.

The chain combines TRBV7-6 with TRBJ1-4; no clear D gene. CDR1 and CDR2 from the germline V gene are SGHVS and FNYEAQ. Trimming removed 1 base from V and 4 bases from J, with 13 bases in between. CDR3 size: 16 residues. CDR3 protein: CASSLEWSDVNEKLFF. The CDR3 DNA is TGTGCCAGCAGCTTAGAGTGGTCGGATGTTAATGAAAAACTGTTTTTT.

This clone was counted a few times. This rearrangement joins TRBV30 to TRBJ1-1; D perhaps matches TRBD1 (5 bases). The CDR3 length is 13 residues. Germline loops: CDR1 GTSNPN, CDR2 SVGIG (reference sequence). Between the trimmed V and J ends, which lost 2 bases and 8 bases, there was a span of 15 bases. The CDR3 spells CAWSLERGIEAFF. CDR3 sequence (DNA): TGTGCCTGGAGTTTGGAGAGGGGAATAGAAGCTTTCTTT.

This chain links TRBV11-3 with TRBJ2-1; 7 bases agree with TRBD2. V lost 6 bases and J lost 5; bases outside the gene matches: 10. The CDR3 spans 15 residues. From germline, CDR1 is SGHNT and CDR2 YENEEA. The CDR3 DNA is TGTGCCAGCAGTGTTGGGCTAGCGGAGAACAATGAGCAGTTCTTC. This sequence encodes CASSVGLAENNEQFF.